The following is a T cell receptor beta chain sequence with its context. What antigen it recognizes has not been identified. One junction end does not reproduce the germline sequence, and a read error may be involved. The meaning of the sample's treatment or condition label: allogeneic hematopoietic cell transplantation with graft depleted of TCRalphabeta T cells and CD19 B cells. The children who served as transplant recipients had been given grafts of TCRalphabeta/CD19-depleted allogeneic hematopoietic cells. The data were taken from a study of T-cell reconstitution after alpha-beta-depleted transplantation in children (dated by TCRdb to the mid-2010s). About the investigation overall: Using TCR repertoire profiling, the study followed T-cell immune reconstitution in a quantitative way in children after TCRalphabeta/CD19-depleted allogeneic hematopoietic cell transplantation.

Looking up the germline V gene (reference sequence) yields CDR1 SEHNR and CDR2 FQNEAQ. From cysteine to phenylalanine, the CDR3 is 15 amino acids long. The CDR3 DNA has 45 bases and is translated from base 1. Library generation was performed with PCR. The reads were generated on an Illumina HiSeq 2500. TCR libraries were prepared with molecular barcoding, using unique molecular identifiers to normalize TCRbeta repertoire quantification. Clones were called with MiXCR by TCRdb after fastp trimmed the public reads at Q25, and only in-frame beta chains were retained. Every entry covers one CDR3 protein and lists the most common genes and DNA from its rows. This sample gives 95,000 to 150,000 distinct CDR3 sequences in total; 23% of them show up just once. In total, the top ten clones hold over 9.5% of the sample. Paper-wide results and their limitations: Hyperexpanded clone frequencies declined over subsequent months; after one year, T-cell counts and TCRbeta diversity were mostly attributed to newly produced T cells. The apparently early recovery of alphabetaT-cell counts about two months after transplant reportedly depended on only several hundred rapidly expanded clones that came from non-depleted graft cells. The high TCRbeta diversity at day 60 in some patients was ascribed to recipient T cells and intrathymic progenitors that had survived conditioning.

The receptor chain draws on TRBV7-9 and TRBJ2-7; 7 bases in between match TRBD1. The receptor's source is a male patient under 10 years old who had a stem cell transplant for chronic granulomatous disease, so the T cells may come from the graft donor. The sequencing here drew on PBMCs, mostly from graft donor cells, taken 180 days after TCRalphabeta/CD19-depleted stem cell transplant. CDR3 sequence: CASSSSQGVSYVQYF. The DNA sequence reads TGTGCCAGCAGCTCCAGCCAGGGGGTAAGCTACGTGCAGTACTTC.